This TCR beta chain was obtained from a study of metastatic and nonmetastatic thyroid tumors. Comment on this clone: Antigen unknown.

Not a single patient had been given any form of treatment at any point before undergoing thyroid surgery. Germline V gene sequence: CDR1 MNHNS, CDR2 SASEGT. The CDR3 runs 14 residues. Trimming took off 3 bases at V and 1 base at J, with 7 bases between the two ends. TCRdb called clones again from the PCR reads with MiXCR. The sample contains roughly 17,000 clones, under 30% of which appear only once. General study points: Malignant thyroid tumors reportedly had TCR beta diversity that was significantly higher than in benign nodules, in blood and tumor.

The specimen sequenced was tumor tissue. This chain connects TRBV6-1 to TRBJ1-5; D gene unclear. This clonotype was sampled from a male donor with papillary thyroid cancer or a benign thyroid nodule (not recorded which). Some clones in this sample may be carry-over from other donors' samples. CDR3 loop: CASSERASNQPQHF. CDR3 nucleotide sequence: TGTGCCAGCAGTGAGAGAGCGAGCAATCAGCCCCAGCATTTT.